This T cell receptor beta chain was observed in a study of STAT5B mutations in CD4+ large granular lymphocyte leukemia (dated by TCRdb to between 2021 and 2023). For context, the study as a whole: Among the healthy controls, the CDR3 'QG' motif was associated with a particular HLA allele. The TCRbeta repertoires of CD4+ T-cell large granular lymphocyte leukemia patients were compared with the TCRbeta repertoires of healthy blood donors. Flow cytometry on FACSCanto II or FACSVerse showed that the purified fractions were more than 95% pure among lymphocytes. What the study reported, not specific to this receptor: The data were not HLA-matched, and the relatively small sample size could explain the higher clonality seen in CD4+ compared with CD8+ T-LGLL. Main leukemic clonotypes were private to each patient, although about 25% appeared at low frequency in other patients' non-leukemic repertoires. Compared with healthy CD4+ repertoires, CD4-sorted patient repertoires appeared more clonal, and this difference remained even after the putative leukemic clones were removed.

Points on this clone: No cognate antigen has been identified for it. Within one base of it there is no much larger clone, and no base qualities were kept.

The immunoSEQ assay at survey resolution was applied to genomic DNA for sequencing of TCRbeta rearrangements. Regarding the original processing steps: A lowest detectable productive clonotype frequency of 2.59 x 10-5 was observed in the TCR sequencing data. Analyses included only productive TCRbeta rearrangements, meaning complete and in-frame sequences. The clonality of each sample was calculated as Simpson clonality in the immunoSEQ Analyzer version 3.0. Clones were grouped by frequency into very rare, small, medium, large (1-20%) or hyperexpanded (>20%) categories. Generation probabilities were estimated with OLGA 1.2.3, V-gene circos plots were made with VDJtools, specificities were searched in VDJdb, and CDR3 motifs were identified with GLIPH. TCRdb took over this immuneACCESS table, retaining in-frame rearrangements with V and J assigned. Such tables are incomplete; in checked studies, under half of the missing clones stem from an unresolved V gene, and the remainder is unexplained. V and J calls and clone size follow that table, whereas D and trimming were derived from the DNA. Present in this sample are 30,000 to 35,000 clones, around 63% of which were seen just once. The ten largest clones add up to 1.5% to 2% of the sample.

Buffy coats from roughly 37 blood donors, supplied by the Finnish Red Cross blood service, were used as healthy controls. All TCR-sequenced material derived from peripheral blood: patient blood samples and healthy donor buffy coats. Peripheral blood mononuclear cells were isolated by Ficoll-Hypaque gradient centrifugation. For the healthy controls, CD4+ cells were obtained from buffy coats by magnetic purification. The Gentra Puregene Cell and Tissue kit was used for genomic DNA extraction, and quantification was performed on a Qubit 2.0 fluorometer. Sequenced material: CD4+ T cells from blood buffy coats. The sequence was obtained from a human donor in good health.

The CDR3 amino acid sequence is: CASSLGGTTTGELFF. The nucleotides are TGCGCCAGCAGCTTGGGGGGGACAACCACCGGGGAGCTGTTTTTT. The chain is encoded by TRBV5-1 joined to TRBJ2-2; a tentative D call is TRBD1 (6 bases match). Trimming removed 0 bases from V and 4 bases from J, leaving 10 bases between the germline ends. The CDR3 has 15 amino acids, counting the end cysteine and phenylalanine. Only the CDR3 portion is preserved as DNA: 45 bases, with reading frame beginning at the first base. Via the germline V gene, CDR1 is SGHRS and CDR2 YFSETQ.